The rows below give T cell receptor beta chains drawn from one sample of a study of T cells of healthy individuals. Each CDR3 protein is one row after TCRdb ran MiXCR on the 5' RACE reads. The sample consists of some 41,000 distinct CDR3 sequences, 3.5% to 5.5% of them appearing once. The receptors derive from a human donor in good health. The CDR3 runs from the conserved cysteine through the conserved F or W. A D gene is named only where the DNA matches it firmly. Clone size is shown for a subset of rows, as once, few, many or a class of expanded clone.

>TRBJ2-7|11|TRBV18|NA|many
TGTGCCAGCTCACCACCGGGGGAGCAGTACTTC
CASSPPGEQYF
>TRBJ2-3|15|TRBV18|TRBD2|many
TGTGCCAGCTCACCAAATAGCGGGGGCACAGATACGCAGTATTTT
CASSPNSGGTDTQYF
>TRBJ2-1|19|TRBV11-2|TRBD2|few
TGTGCCAGCAGCAAAGGACTAGCGGGAGGCAGGAGCTCCTACAATGAGCAGTTCTTC
CASSKGLAGGRSSYNEQFF
>TRBJ2-5|14|TRBV20-1|TRBD2|NA
TGCAGTGCCCCGAGGGCAACTAGCGGGGAGACCCAGTACTTC
CSAPRATSGETQYF
>TRBJ2-7|14|TRBV9|NA|NA
TGTGCCAGCAGCGTAGGGCCTGGGGGTGACGAGCAGTACTTC
CASSVGPGGDEQYF
>TRBJ1-1|14|TRBV6-2/TRBV6-3|NA|many
TGTGCCAGCAGCAAAGACAGGCTCATGGCTGAAGCTTTCTTT
CASSKDRLMAEAFF
>TRBJ1-1|14|TRBV6-1|NA|few
TGTGCCAGCAGTGAACTGGGCCCAGGGACTGAAGCTTTCTTT
CASSELGPGTEAFF
>TRBJ1-6|13|TRBV12-3/TRBV12-4|NA|many
TGTGCCAGCAGTACTGCAGGGAATTCACCCCTCCACTTT
CASSTAGNSPLHF
>TRBJ2-1|16|TRBV6-1|TRBD2|NA
TGTGCCAGCAGTGGGGTAACTAGCGAATTCTACAATGAGCAGTTCTTC
CASSGVTSEFYNEQFF
>TRBJ1-5|20|TRBV14|NA|few
TGTGCCAGCAGCCGCCGCCGCCGGGTCACCCGGACCCCCGTTCATCAGCCCCAGCATTTT
CASSRRRRVTRTPVHQPQHF
>TRBJ2-2|12|TRBV24-1|NA|many
TGTGCCACCAGTGGCGTGACCGGGGAGCTGTTTTTT
CATSGVTGELFF
>TRBJ2-5|14|TRBV6-1|NA|NA
TGTGCCAGTGAATGGGCCCAGGGTGTCGAGACCCAGTACTTC
CASEWAQGVETQYF
>TRBJ2-7|17|TRBV7-3|TRBD2|many
TGTGCCAGCAGCTCCGGACTAGCGGGAAGGAACCCCTACGAGCAGTACTTC
CASSSGLAGRNPYEQYF
>TRBJ2-3|15|TRBV7-6|TRBD2|NA
TGTGCCAGCAGGGACCTAGCGGGAGCATTTGATACGCAGTATTTT
CASRDLAGAFDTQYF
>TRBJ2-3|17|TRBV3-1|NA|many
TGTGCCAGCAGCCAAGATCATTTAGGGGACCGCACAGATACGCAGTATTTT
CASSQDHLGDRTDTQYF
>TRBJ2-3|12|TRBV12-3/TRBV12-4|NA|many
TGTGCCAGCAGCCGGGGCCGGGATACGCAGTATTTT
CASSRGRDTQYF
>TRBJ1-1|13|TRBV20-1|NA|medium-sized
TGCAGTGCTAAGGGGGATTGGGACACTGAAGCTTTCTTT
CSAKGDWDTEAFF
>TRBJ1-1|14|TRBV12-3/TRBV12-4|NA|many
TGTGCCAGCACTCCTTACGGGGGAGGGACTGAAGCTTTCTTT
CASTPYGGGTEAFF
>TRBJ2-2|14|TRBV6-4|NA|many
TGTGCCAGCAGTGACTCGAGCGCTCCCGGGGAGCTGTTTTTT
CASSDSSAPGELFF
>TRBJ1-5|20|TRBV20-1|TRBD1|many
TGCAGTGCTGGTGGGAATACAGGGGTGAGATTGGAAGATAGCAATCAGCCCCAGCATTTT
CSAGGNTGVRLEDSNQPQHF
>TRBJ1-2|13|TRBV6-6|TRBD1|many
TGTGCCAGCAGGGAAGACAGGGTGGGTGGCTACACCTTC
CASREDRVGGYTF
>TRBJ2-1|15|TRBV5-6|NA|NA
TGTGCCAGCAGCTTCTCCGGACAAGCCTACAATGAGCAGTTCTTC
CASSFSGQAYNEQFF
>TRBJ2-2|18|TRBV3-1|TRBD2|many
TGTGCCAGCAGCCACTGGACTAGCGGGAGCTTAAACACCGGGGAGCTGTTTTTT
CASSHWTSGSLNTGELFF
>TRBJ2-7|11|TRBV20-1|TRBD1|few
TGCAAAATGGACAGGGGAAACGAGCAGTACTTC
CKMDRGNEQYF
>TRBJ1-5|13|TRBV20-1|NA|NA
TGCAGTGCTATAGGCATAATTAAGGCGCCCCAGCATTTT
CSAIGIIKAPQHF
>TRBJ2-7|15|TRBV6-1|TRBD2|few
TGTGCCAGCAGTGAAGCGTCTAGCGGGAGCCACGAGCAGTACTTC
CASSEASSGSHEQYF
>TRBJ2-5|14|TRBV12-3/TRBV12-4|NA|NA
TGTGCCAGCAGTTTCCGAACTCGGAAAGAGACCCAGTACTTC
CASSFRTRKETQYF
>TRBJ2-1|16|TRBV30|TRBD2|NA
TGTGCCTGGATCCCCAAGACTAGCGGCTCATACAATGAGCAGTTCTTC
CAWIPKTSGSYNEQFF
>TRBJ2-3|17|TRBV11-2|TRBD2|NA
TGTGCCAGCAGCCCGGGAACTAGCGGGAGTTCCACAGATACGCAGTATTTT
CASSPGTSGSSTDTQYF
>TRBJ1-1|11|TRBV7-9|NA|many
TGTGCCAGCAGCTTAGAGGTTGAAGCTTTCTTT
CASSLEVEAFF
>TRBJ2-5|16|TRBV24-1|TRBD1|many
TGTGCCACCAGTGATTTTGGGACAGGGGCCCAAGAGACCCAGTACTTC
CATSDFGTGAQETQYF
>TRBJ2-1|16|TRBV20-1|TRBD2|few
TGCAGTGCTAGAGATTGGCTAGCGGGGGGGCCAAATGAGCAGTTCTTC
CSARDWLAGGPNEQFF
>TRBJ2-1|14|TRBV7-9|TRBD2|many
TGTGCCAGCAGCGAGACTAGCGGGAGTCGGGAGCAGTTCTTC
CASSETSGSREQFF
>TRBJ1-1|11|TRBV30|NA|many
TGTGCCTGGAGTGTGGACACTGAAGCTTTCTTT
CAWSVDTEAFF
>TRBJ1-5|16|TRBV27|NA|NA
TGTGCCAGCAGTGCGACCGGGTTCAGGGGCGGTCAGCCCCAGCATTTT
CASSATGFRGGQPQHF
>TRBJ1-6|14|TRBV6-1|NA|many
TGTGCCAGCAGTGATAGGTGGTTGGGATCACCCCTCCACTTT
CASSDRWLGSPLHF
>TRBJ2-3|14|TRBV12-3/TRBV12-4|NA|many
TGTGCCAGCAGTCTGACTAGGCGCACAGATACGCAGTATTTT
CASSLTRRTDTQYF
>TRBJ1-6|13|TRBV11-2|NA|few
TGTGCCAGCAGCCCGTGGGGAAATTCACCCCTCCACTTT
CASSPWGNSPLHF
>TRBJ1-2|13|TRBV2|NA|many
TGTGCCAGCAGTGACGGGCCTAACTATGGCTACACCTTC
CASSDGPNYGYTF
>TRBJ2-1|14|TRBV25-1|NA|few
TGTGCCAGCAGTGAACTAGCGCGGAACAATGAGCAGTTCTTC
CASSELARNNEQFF
>TRBJ2-3|15|TRBV5-4|TRBD2|many
TGTGCCAGCCTATTAATGGGGACTAGCAGGGATACGCAGTATTTT
CASLLMGTSRDTQYF
>TRBJ2-2|18|TRBV7-8|TRBD2|few
TGTGCCAGCAGCGCGACCGGACTAGCGGGGGTGAACACCGGGGAGCTGTTTTTT
CASSATGLAGVNTGELFF
>TRBJ2-5|14|TRBV11-2|NA|NA
TGTGCCAGCAGCTTAACCCAACAAATTGAGACCCAGTACTTC
CASSLTQQIETQYF
>TRBJ2-3|14|TRBV7-9|TRBD1|many
TGTGCCAGCAGCACAGTACAGGGGGCAGATACGCAGTATTTT
CASSTVQGADTQYF
>TRBJ2-2|17|TRBV7-8|TRBD2|many
TGTGCCAGCAGCCCGCCCTCTAGCGGGATGAACACCGGGGAGCTGTTTTTT
CASSPPSSGMNTGELFF
>TRBJ2-1|16|TRBV18|NA|NA
TGTGCCAGCTCACCGGGGGGGGGCCCAGAGCTGAATGAGCAGTTCTTC
CASSPGGGPELNEQFF
>TRBJ1-1|14|TRBV27|NA|many
TGTGCCAGCAGTTTTGTTGGGGGGGGGACTGAAGCTTTCTTT
CASSFVGGGTEAFF
>TRBJ1-6|13|TRBV6-6|NA|few
TGTGCCAGCGGAGATCGGGTCGATTCACCCCTCCACTTT
CASGDRVDSPLHF
>TRBJ1-1|12|TRBV12-3/TRBV12-4|NA|few
TGTGCCAGCAGTTTAGGAGGGCTGGAAGCTTTCTTT
CASSLGGLEAFF
>TRBJ1-1|13|TRBV11-2|NA|many
TGTGCCAGCAGCTTAGAATTGGACACTGAAGCTTTCTTT
CASSLELDTEAFF